The 27 T cell receptor beta chains given below trace back to one sample, sequenced in a study of neurological immune-mediated disorders. Time point denoted: longitudinal time-point 2. TCRdb recomputed calls from the 5' RACE reads with MiXCR, one row per CDR3 protein. The table has tens of thousands of distinct CDR3 sequences, about 13% seen once; the top ten hold approximately 4.5%. The material sequenced was PBMCs. The receptors were sampled from a female donor with HTLV-1-associated myelopathy (HAM/TSP).

This clonotype has just a few counts. Just one base apart from a much larger clone, this may be a read error. This sequence joins TRBV5-1 and TRBJ2-7; tentatively, D is TRBD1 (6 bases). Trimming removed 4 bases at V and 2 bases at J, with 19 bases between. Germline CDR1 SGHRS, CDR2 YFSETQ. The CDR3 spans 16 residues. The CDR3 DNA follows: TGCGCCAGCAGCCCCAATTTGACAGGCTCAGCCTACGAGCAGTACTTC. This encodes CASSPNLTGSAYEQYF.

This clonotype appeared many times. This chain links TRBV5-4 with TRBJ2-2; 7 bases are a match to TRBD1. Germline lookup yields CDR1 SGHNT and CDR2 YYREEE (reference sequence). Losses at the gene ends were 4 bases for V and 4 bases for J; bases not matched to a gene: 10. This CDR3 is built from 16 residues. The CDR3 spells CASSLTGVLSTGELFF. In DNA form, the CDR3 reads TGTGCCAGCAGCCTAACAGGGGTCCTCTCCACCGGGGAGCTGTTTTTT.

Ten or more counts support this clonotype. The J gene is TRBJ2-7, the V gene TRBV5-1, with D possibly matching TRBD1 (7 bases). This CDR3 comprises 14 residues. Germline CDR1 is SGHRS and CDR2 is YFSETQ. V was clipped by 0 bases and J by 3 bases, with 10 bases between them. CDR3 region: CASSLARGVYEQYF. The CDR3 DNA follows: TGCGCCAGCAGCTTGGCCAGGGGGGTCTACGAGCAGTACTTC.

This clonotype occurred many times. J is TRBJ2-1 and V is TRBV5-1; TRBD2 matches 11 bases. This CDR3 has 16 amino acids. Germline V lookup: CDR1 SGHRS, CDR2 YFSETQ. With V trimmed by 3 bases and J by 8 bases, 10 bases remained unmatched. The CDR3 DNA reads TGCGCCAGCAGCTCCAATAGCGGGGGGGCCCGGCATGAGCAGTTCTTC. Translating gives CASSSNSGGARHEQFF.

This clonotype was counted at least ten times. Here the CDR3 DNA reads TGTGCCAGCAGTAAAACCGCCGGGGCTAACTATGGCTACACCTTC. Translating gives CASSKTAGANYGYTF. The chain is built from TRBV28 and TRBJ1-2; D unclear. CDR1 and CDR2 from the germline V gene are MDHEN and SYDVKM. This CDR3 spans 15 amino acids. With 5 bases removed from V and 0 bases from J, the gap between germline ends came to 13 bases.

This clonotype appeared many times. The chain's CDR3 is CASSLGTGHPGANVLTF. As DNA, the CDR3 is TGTGCCAGCAGCCTGGGGACAGGGCACCCTGGGGCCAACGTCCTGACTTTC. The V and J genes are TRBV7-3 and TRBJ2-6; TRBD1 matches at 9 bases. J gave up 2 bases and V 5 bases, and 7 bases lay outside the gene matches. This CDR3 region has 17 residues. Germline V gene lookup returns CDR1 SGHTA and CDR2 FQGTGA.

This clonotype has at least ten counts. The chain couples TRBV14 to TRBJ2-1; D may be TRBD2 (6 bases). V was clipped by 1 base and J by 2 bases, with 9 bases between them. Germline V gives CDR1 SGHDN, CDR2 FVKESK. The CDR3 has 15 amino acids. The CDR3 reads CASSQVPGAYNEQFF. The DNA of the CDR3 is TGTGCCAGCAGCCAAGTCCCGGGGGCCTACAATGAGCAGTTCTTC.

This clonotype was recorded at least ten times. The gene calls are TRBV2 and TRBJ1-6; D not resolved. CDR3 length: 13 residues. Trimming removed 4 bases from V and 9 bases from J, with 10 bases in between. CDR1 is SNHLY and CDR2 is FYNNEI in the germline V gene. In DNA form, the CDR3 reads TGTGCCAGCAGTGCGCGACACGCTTCACCCCTCCACTTT. This gives the protein CASSARHASPLHF.

This clonotype was picked up many times. The chain carries TRBV25-1 and TRBJ2-6; D unclear. This CDR3 region has 15 residues. The V gene's germline CDR1 is MGHDK and CDR2 SYGVNS. Trimming took off 6 bases at V and 0 bases at J, with 9 bases between the two ends. The CDR3 spells CASSGLGSGANVLTF. The DNA for the CDR3 is TGTGCCAGCAGCGGGTTGGGCTCTGGGGCCAACGTCCTGACTTTC.

This clonotype has at least ten counts. The rearrangement links TRBV10-1 to TRBJ2-1, with 9 bases aligning to TRBD2. The V and J ends lost 3 bases and 4 bases, in that order; junction bases with no gene match: 7. The CDR3 length is 16 residues. Per the germline V gene, CDR1 is WNHNN and CDR2 is SYGVQD (reference sequence). The CDR3 region is CASSDPLAGSYNEQFF. In nucleotides, the CDR3 is TGCGCCAGCAGTGACCCCCTAGCGGGGTCTTACAATGAGCAGTTCTTC.

This clonotype is labeled medium-sized. The chain recombines TRBV10-3 with TRBJ2-5; D gene uncertain. The CDR3 length is 13 residues. V lost 4 bases and J 2 bases, leaving 8 bases between the germline ends. Germline V CDR1 and CDR2: ENHRY, SYGVKD. CDR3 region: CAISVSLQETQYF. In nucleotides, the CDR3 is TGTGCCATCAGTGTGAGCCTTCAAGAGACCCAGTACTTC.

This clonotype appeared many times. V usage is TRBV12-3 or TRBV12-4 and J usage is TRBJ2-1, with 7 bases that match TRBD2. Trimming cost V 8 bases and J 8 bases; bases outside gene matches: 15. The CDR3 has 15 amino acids. The CDR3 sequence is CASLERTSMVHEQFF. The CDR3 coding sequence is TGTGCCAGCCTGGAGAGGACTAGTATGGTCCATGAGCAGTTCTTC.

This clonotype has ten or more counts. The genes are TRBV2 and TRBJ2-3; perhaps TRBD2 as D (5 bases). Germline-derived CDR1 and CDR2 are SNHLY and FYNNEI. V dropped 2 bases and J dropped 8 bases, with 17 bases sitting between them. The CDR3 extends over 15 amino acids. The CDR3 protein is CASSESTKAAGTQYF. CDR3 DNA sequence: TGTGCCAGCAGTGAATCAACCAAGGCGGCGGGTACGCAGTATTTT.

V gene TRBV5-4 combines with J gene TRBJ2-1, with TRBD1 identical over 9 bases. The CDR3 contains 13 residues. Germline CDR1 SGHNT, CDR2 YYREEE (reference sequence). Germline trimming cut 8 bases from V and 7 bases from J; bases unmatched to any gene: 7. The CDR3 sequence is CASSPGQGNEQFF. The CDR3 DNA follows: TGTGCCAGTAGCCCGGGACAGGGTAATGAGCAGTTCTTC. Full variable domain (remainder filled in from reference TRBV5-4 and TRBJ2-1): ETGVTQSPTHLIKTRGQQVTLRCSSQSGHNTVSWYQQALGQGPQFIFQYYREEENGRGNFPPRFSGLQFPNYSSELNVNALELDDSALYLCASSPGQGNEQFFGPGTRLTVL.

This clonotype was recorded at least ten times. The rearrangement uses TRBV5-1 and TRBJ2-1; D possibly corresponds to TRBD1 (5 bases). The germline gives CDR1 SGHRS, CDR2 YFSETQ. CDR3 length equals 13 residues. Deletions cut 4 bases from V and 6 bases from J, with 11 bases between. The CDR3: CASSLGAVNEQFF. The DNA for the CDR3 is TGCGCCAGCAGCCTTGGGGCGGTCAATGAGCAGTTCTTC.

This clonotype was detected a few times. The chain joins TRBV7-6 to TRBJ2-5; TRBD2 aligns across 8 bases. CDR1 and CDR2 (germline): SGHVS, FNYEAQ. The V segment lost 3 bases and the J segment 2 bases; nucleotides outside the gene matches: 17. The CDR3 is made up of 19 amino acids. The CDR3 sequence is CASSFDPPRLAREQETQYF. The CDR3 DNA follows: TGTGCCAGCAGCTTCGATCCCCCGAGACTAGCGAGAGAACAAGAGACCCAGTACTTC.

This clonotype was detected many times. V is TRBV5-1 and J is TRBJ2-1; 11 bases align to TRBD1. The ends lost 3 bases at V and 7 bases at J; junction bases unmatched: 6. The V gene's germline CDR1 is SGHRS and CDR2 YFSETQ. This CDR3 spans 15 amino acids. CDR3 region: CASSYQGQGGNEQFF. The CDR3 DNA reads as TGCGCCAGCAGCTACCAGGGACAGGGGGGGAATGAGCAGTTCTTC.

This clonotype was detected many times. This chain joins TRBV29-1 and TRBJ2-4, with 11 bases lining up with TRBD1. V shed 0 bases and J 8 bases; nucleotides not matched to a gene: 6. The CDR3 length is 15 residues. CDR1 and CDR2 from the germline V gene are SQVTM and ANQGSEA. The CDR3 loop is CSVEELRTGGHIQYF. The CDR3 coding sequence is TGCAGCGTTGAAGAATTAAGGACAGGGGGCCACATTCAGTACTTC.

Many counts were recorded for this clonotype. The rearrangement links TRBV29-1 to TRBJ2-1, with TRBD2 matching 16 bases. The J segment lost 8 bases and the V segment lost 5 bases, leaving 3 bases of the junction unmatched. CDR1 and CDR2 from the germline V gene are SQVTM and ANQGSEA. This CDR3 is built from 14 residues. CDR3 bases: TGCAGCGTTCCGGGACTAGCGGGGGGGCATGAGCAGTTCTTC. Translating it yields CSVPGLAGGHEQFF.

This clonotype has ten or more counts. The chain carries TRBV11-2 and TRBJ2-3, with 8 bases fitting TRBD2. Germline values: CDR1 SGHAT, CDR2 FQNNGV. With V trimmed by 1 base and J by 11 bases, 11 bases remained unmatched. CDR3 length: 15 residues. CDR3 in amino acids: CASSLVEKRGMMQYF. Here the CDR3 DNA reads TGTGCCAGCAGCTTAGTTGAGAAGCGGGGGATGATGCAGTATTTT.

V and J are TRBV20-1 and TRBJ2-7; D not resolved. V was cut by 2 bases and J by 4 bases, with 18 bases left in between. The CDR3 consists of 15 residues. The germline V gene has CDR1 DFQATT and CDR2 SNEGSKA (reference sequence). CDR3 in amino acids: CSARSHSGQKYEQYF. The CDR3 DNA follows: TGCAGTGCTAGATCACATTCAGGCCAGAAGTACGAGCAGTACTTC.

This clonotype was seen a few times. The gene calls are TRBV4-2 and TRBJ1-6; D is ambiguous. Germline assignment: CDR1 LGHNA and CDR2 YNFKEQ. This CDR3 region has 13 residues. The V end lost 0 bases, the J end lost 10 bases, and 7 bases lay between the germline ends. The CDR3 is CASSQDGGSPLHF. CDR3 bases: TGTGCCAGCAGCCAAGACGGTGGATCACCCCTCCACTTT.

This clonotype has at least ten counts. V is TRBV4-3 and J is TRBJ1-2; D may be TRBD1 (5 bases). Germline V CDR1 and CDR2: LGHNA, YSLEER. V was clipped by 2 bases and J by 3 bases, with 10 bases between them. The length of the CDR3 is 14 residues. This CDR3 is CASSQTGRHYGYTF. CDR3 bases: TGCGCCAGCAGCCAAACGGGACGACACTATGGCTACACCTTC.

The sample holds many counts of this clonotype. V and J are TRBV7-9 and TRBJ2-1; perhaps D is TRBD1 or TRBD2 (5 bases each). In germline, CDR1 is SEHNR, CDR2 FQNEAQ (reference sequence). Trimming took 1 base from V and 3 from J, leaving 22 bases between them. This CDR3 is built from 19 residues. Here the CDR3 reads CASSLVGPAAGTSYNEQFF. CDR3 bases: TGTGCCAGCAGCTTAGTGGGGCCCGCGGCCGGGACGAGCTACAATGAGCAGTTCTTC.

This clonotype was recorded at least ten times. V is TRBV11-2 and J is TRBJ2-1, with a tentative D call TRBD2 (5 bases). Trimming removed 1 base at V and 6 bases at J, with 13 bases between. Germline CDR1 is SGHAT and CDR2 is FQNNGV. CDR3 length equals 15 residues. CDR3 DNA: TGTGCCAGCAGCTTAGGGGCTAGCTGGGGCAATGAGCAGTTCTTC. This encodes CASSLGASWGNEQFF.

Many counts were recorded for this clonotype. The rearrangement joins TRBV14 to TRBJ2-7; 12 bases agree with TRBD2. CDR3 length: 14 amino acids. V trimming: 5 bases; J trimming: 3 bases; junction bases outside the gene matches: 2. Germline CDR1 SGHDN, CDR2 FVKESK. CDR3: CASSSLAGGYEQYF. CDR3 coding DNA: TGTGCCAGCAGCTCACTAGCGGGGGGCTACGAGCAGTACTTC.

This clonotype has a count of ten or more. This chain links TRBV12-3 or TRBV12-4 with TRBJ2-2; D not certain. Trimming stripped 11 bases from V and 5 bases from J, with 12 bases between. This CDR3 comprises 12 residues. The CDR3 protein is CAQNSITGELFF. CDR3 coding DNA: TGTGCCCAAAATAGCATAACCGGGGAGCTGTTTTTT.